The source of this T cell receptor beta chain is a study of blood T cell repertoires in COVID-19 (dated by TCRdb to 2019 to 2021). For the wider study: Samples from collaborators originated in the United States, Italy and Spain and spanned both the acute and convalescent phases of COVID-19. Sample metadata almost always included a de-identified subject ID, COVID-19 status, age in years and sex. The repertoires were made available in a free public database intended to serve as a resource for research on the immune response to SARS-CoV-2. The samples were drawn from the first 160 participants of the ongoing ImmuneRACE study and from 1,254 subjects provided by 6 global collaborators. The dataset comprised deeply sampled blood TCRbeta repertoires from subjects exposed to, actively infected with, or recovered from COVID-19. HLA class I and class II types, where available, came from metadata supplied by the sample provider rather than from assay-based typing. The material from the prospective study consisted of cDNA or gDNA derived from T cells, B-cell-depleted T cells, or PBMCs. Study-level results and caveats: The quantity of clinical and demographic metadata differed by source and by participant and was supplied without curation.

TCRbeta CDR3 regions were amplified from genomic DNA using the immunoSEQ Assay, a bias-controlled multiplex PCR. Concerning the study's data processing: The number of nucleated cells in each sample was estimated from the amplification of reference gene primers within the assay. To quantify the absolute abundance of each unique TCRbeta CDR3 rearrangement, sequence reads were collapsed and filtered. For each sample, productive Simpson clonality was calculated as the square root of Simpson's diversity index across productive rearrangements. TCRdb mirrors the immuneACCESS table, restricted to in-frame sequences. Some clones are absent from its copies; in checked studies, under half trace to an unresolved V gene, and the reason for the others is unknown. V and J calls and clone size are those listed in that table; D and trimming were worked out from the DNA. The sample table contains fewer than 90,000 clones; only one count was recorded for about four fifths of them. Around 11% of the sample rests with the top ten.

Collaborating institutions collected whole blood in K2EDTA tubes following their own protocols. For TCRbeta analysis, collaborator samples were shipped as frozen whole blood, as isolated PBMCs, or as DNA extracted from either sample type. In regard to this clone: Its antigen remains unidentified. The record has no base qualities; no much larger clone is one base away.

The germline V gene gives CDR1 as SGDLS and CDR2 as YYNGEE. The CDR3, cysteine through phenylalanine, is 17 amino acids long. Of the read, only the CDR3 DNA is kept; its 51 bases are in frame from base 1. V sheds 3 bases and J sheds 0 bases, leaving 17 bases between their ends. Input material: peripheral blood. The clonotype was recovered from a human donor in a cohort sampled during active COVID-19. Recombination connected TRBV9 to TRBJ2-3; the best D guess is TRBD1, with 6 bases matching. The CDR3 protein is CASSAGVTGPSTDTQYF. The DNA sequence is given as TGTGCCAGCAGCGCCGGAGTAACAGGGCCTAGCACAGATACGCAGTATTTT.